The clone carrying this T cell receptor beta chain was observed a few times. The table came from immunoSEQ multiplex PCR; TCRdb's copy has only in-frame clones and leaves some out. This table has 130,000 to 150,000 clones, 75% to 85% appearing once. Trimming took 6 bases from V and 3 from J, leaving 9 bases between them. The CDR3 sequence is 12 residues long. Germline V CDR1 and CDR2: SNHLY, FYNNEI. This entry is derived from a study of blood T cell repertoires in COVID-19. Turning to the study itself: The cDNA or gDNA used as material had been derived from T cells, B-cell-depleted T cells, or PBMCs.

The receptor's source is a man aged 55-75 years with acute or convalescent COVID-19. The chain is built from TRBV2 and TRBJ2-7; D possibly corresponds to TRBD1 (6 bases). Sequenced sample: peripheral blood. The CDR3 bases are TGTGCCAGCAGACCGACAGGCTACGAGCAGTACTTC. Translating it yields CASRPTGYEQYF.